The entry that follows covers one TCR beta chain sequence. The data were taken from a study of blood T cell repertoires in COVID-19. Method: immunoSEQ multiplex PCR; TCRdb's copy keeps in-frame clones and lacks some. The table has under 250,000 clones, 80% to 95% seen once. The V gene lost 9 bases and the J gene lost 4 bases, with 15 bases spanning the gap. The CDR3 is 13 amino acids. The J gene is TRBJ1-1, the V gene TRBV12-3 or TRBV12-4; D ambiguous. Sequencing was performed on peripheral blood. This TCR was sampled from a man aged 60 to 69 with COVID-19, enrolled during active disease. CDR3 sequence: CASNGGRGTEAFF. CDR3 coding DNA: TGTGCCAGTAACGGCGGTCGGGGCACTGAAGCTTTCTTT.